This T cell receptor (beta chain) was found in a study of T cells in Graves' hyperthyroidism and ophthalmopathy. Graves' hyperthyroidism showing no ophthalmopathy progression within 18 months was considered stable. Diagnoses used clinical symptoms, serum thyroxine and TRAb, thyroid ultrasound and orbital computed tomography. Fresh peripheral blood, around 9.2 ml of it, supplied the PBMCs. Using RNA transcripts as the source, TCR beta CDR3 regions were amplified. During a first-round RT-PCR of the TCR CDR3, the HTBI primer set was used. TCRdb called the multiplex PCR reads again in MiXCR, with one record for every CDR3 protein. This table has some 460,000 distinct CDR3 sequences, 15% to 19% appearing once. This clonotype came up many times. Input material: blood. The TCR comes from a woman aged 18 to 35 with Graves' hyperthyroidism.

The CDR3 DNA reads as TGCAGCGGGGGGACAGGGGAAGGCTACACCTTC. Its protein is CSGGTGEGYTF. The chain recombines TRBV29-1 with TRBJ1-2; 10 positions match TRBD1. Trimming removed 7 bases from V and 8 bases from J; junction bases left unmatched: 4. This CDR3 spans 11 amino acids. In germline, CDR1 is SQVTM, CDR2 ANQGSEA.